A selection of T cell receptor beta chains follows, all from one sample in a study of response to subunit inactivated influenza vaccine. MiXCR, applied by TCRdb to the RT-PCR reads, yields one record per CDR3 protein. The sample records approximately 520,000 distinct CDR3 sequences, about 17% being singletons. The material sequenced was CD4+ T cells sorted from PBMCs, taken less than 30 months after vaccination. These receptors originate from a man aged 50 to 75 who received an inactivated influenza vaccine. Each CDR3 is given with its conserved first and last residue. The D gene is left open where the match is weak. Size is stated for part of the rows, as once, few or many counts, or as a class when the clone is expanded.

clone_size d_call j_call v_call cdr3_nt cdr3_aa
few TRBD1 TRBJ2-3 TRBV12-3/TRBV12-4 TGTGCCAGCAGTTGGAGGACAGGGGGCACAGATACGCAGTATTTT CASSWRTGGTDTQYF
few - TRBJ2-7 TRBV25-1 TGTGCGAGTCAGGGGTTTGTACCCTACGAGCAGTACTTC CASQGFVPYEQYF
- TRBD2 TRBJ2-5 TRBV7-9 TGTGCCAGCAGTGCTAGCGGGAGAGCTGAGACCCAGTACTTC CASSASGRAETQYF
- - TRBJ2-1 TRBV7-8 TGTGCCAGCAGCCCAGGCGGGACAGCCTACAATGAGCAGTTCTTC CASSPGGTAYNEQFF
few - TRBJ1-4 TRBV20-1 TGCAGTGCCATACCGAGATCTAATGAAAAACTGTTTTTT CSAIPRSNEKLFF
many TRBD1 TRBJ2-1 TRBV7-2 TGCGCCAGCAGCTCCTGGACAGGGAATGAGCAGTTCTTC CASSSWTGNEQFF
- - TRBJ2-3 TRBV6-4 TGTGCCAGCAGTGACGTGGGGGGGCCGACAGATACGCAGTATTTT CASSDVGGPTDTQYF
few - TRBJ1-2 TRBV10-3 TGTGCCATCAGTGAAAACAGGGTCTATGGCTACACCTTC CAISENRVYGYTF
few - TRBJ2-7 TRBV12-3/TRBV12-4 TGTGCCAGCAGTTTCAGTCAGAGGGCTTCCTACGAGCAGTACTTC CASSFSQRASYEQYF
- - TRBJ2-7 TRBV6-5 TGTGCCAGCAGTTACTCTTGGACAGCCTCCTACGAGCAGTACTTC CASSYSWTASYEQYF
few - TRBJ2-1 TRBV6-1 TGTGCCAGCTGCGGGGCAGGCTACAATGAGCAGTTCTTC CASCGAGYNEQFF
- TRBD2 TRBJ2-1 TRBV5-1 TGCGCCAGCAGCTTGAGCGGGGGCCGGTACAATGAGCAGTTCTTC CASSLSGGRYNEQFF
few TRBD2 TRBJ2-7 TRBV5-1 TGCGCCAGCAGCCCCCGGATGGGACTAGCGGGAGTCGAGCAGTACTTC CASSPRMGLAGVEQYF
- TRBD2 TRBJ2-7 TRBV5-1 TGCGCCAGCAGCTGGACTAGCGAGAAATCCTACGAGCAGTACTTC CASSWTSEKSYEQYF
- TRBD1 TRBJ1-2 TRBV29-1 TGCAGCCCGCCGACAGGGGAACGGGATGGCTACACCTTC CSPPTGERDGYTF
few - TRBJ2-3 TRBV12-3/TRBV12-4 TGTGCCAGCATCCCCCGTGCAAGGCGCACAGATACGCAGTATTTT CASIPRARRTDTQYF
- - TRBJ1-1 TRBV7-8 TGTGCCAGCAGCCCGGACATCCGAACTGAGGGCACTGAAGCTTTCTTT CASSPDIRTEGTEAFF